The present T cell receptor beta chain was sequenced within a study of T-cell memory formation after mild COVID-19. V was clipped by 7 bases and J by 6 bases, with 12 bases between them. The CDR3 length is 12 residues. Germline V gene lookup returns CDR1 MNHEY and CDR2 SVGAGI. Using its own MiXCR run on the 5' RACE reads, TCRdb lists one record per CDR3 protein. Of 200,000 or so distinct CDR3 sequences listed, about 16% are singletons. J is TRBJ1-2 and V is TRBV6-5, with D uncertain. Sequenced: PBMCs or a T cell subset sorted from them (not recorded which). This TCR derives from an adult woman who had mild COVID-19 (a few samples of this study predate the infection). Cell type and time point are not known. The CDR3 loop is CASKKAPNGYTF. The DNA for the CDR3 is TGTGCCAGCAAAAAGGCCCCCAATGGCTACACCTTC.